Following are 10 T cell receptor beta chains from one sample sequenced in a study of OX40 agonist ivuxolimab in advanced cancers. This table comes from immunoSEQ multiplex PCR, and its TCRdb copy is limited to in-frame clones, with some not included. The sample lists under 100,000 clones; 70% to 90% were seen once. The material was CD4+ or CD8+ T cells sorted from blood, obtained in a trial of the OX40 agonist ivuxolimab. Receptors were obtained from an adult with an advanced solid tumor such as melanoma, head and neck, liver or kidney cancer.

The chain carries TRBV7-3 and TRBJ1-1; 7 bases are shared with TRBD1. The V segment lost 3 bases and the J segment 2 bases; nucleotides outside the gene matches: 3. There are 14 residues in the CDR3. CDR1 and CDR2 (germline): SGHTA, FQGTGA. In DNA form, the CDR3 reads TGTGCCAGCAGCTTCGCAGGGGGTAACACTGAAGCTTTCTTT. It codes for CASSFAGGNTEAFF.

The chain is built from TRBV15 and TRBJ2-1; unclear D gene. The germline CDR1 and CDR2 sequences are LNHNV and YYDKDF (reference sequence). The CDR3 runs 13 residues. V gave up 0 bases and J gave up 8 bases, with 8 bases separating them. CDR3 nucleotide sequence: TGTGCCACCAGCAGAGATGGGCGGTATGAGCAGTTCTTC. Translating it yields CATSRDGRYEQFF.

V is TRBV5-1 and J is TRBJ2-3, with D hard to call. Germline CDR1 reads SGHRS; CDR2 reads YFSETQ. V lost 4 bases to trimming and J lost 6 bases, with 12 bases between them. This CDR3 comprises 13 residues. The CDR3 is CASSPPLGDTQYF. The CDR3 DNA is TGCGCCAGCAGCCCCCCCCTTGGCGATACGCAGTATTTT.

The rearrangement uses TRBV6-1 and TRBJ1-2, with a possible D match to TRBD1 (6 bases). CDR1 is MNHNS, CDR2 SASEGT, per germline. V gave up 0 bases and J gave up 1 base, with 9 bases separating them. The CDR3 runs 15 residues. The CDR3 bases are TGTGCCAGCAGTGAAGCTTTAGGGGGTAACTATGGCTACACCTTC. This encodes CASSEALGGNYGYTF.

V gene TRBV2 combines with J gene TRBJ1-5; the D gene is possibly TRBD1 (5 bases). The CDR3 is 15 amino acids. Trimming shortened V by 2 bases and J by 3 bases, and 11 bases separated the two germline ends. Germline values: CDR1 SNHLY, CDR2 FYNNEI. In DNA, the CDR3 is TGTGCCAGCAGTGAACTTGACAGACCCAATCAGCCCCAGCATTTT. Its protein is CASSELDRPNQPQHF. Drawing the rest from reference TRBV2 and TRBJ1-5, the complete variable domain is EPEVTQTPSHQVTQMGQEVILRCVPISNHLYFYWYRQILGQKVEFLVSFYNNEISEKSEIFDDQFSVERPDGSNFTLKIRSTKLEDSAMYFCASSELDRPNQPQHFGDGTRLSIL.

As concerns this clone: Relative to the germline gene, one junction end is altered; a read error may explain this. The V call is TRBV11-2, the J call TRBJ2-5; TRBD1 matches at 8 bases. The CDR3 runs 14 residues. CDR1 SGHAT and CDR2 FQNNGV come from the germline V gene. The CDR3 is CASSLDRGQETQYF. The CDR3 nucleotides read TGTGCCAGCAGCCTAGACAGGGGCCAAGAGACCCAGTACTTC.

V and J are TRBV10-3 and TRBJ1-4; TRBD1 might be the D (5 bases). This CDR3 region has 13 residues. The germline V and J ends were trimmed by 8 bases and 3 bases, with 10 bases remaining between them. The germline gives CDR1 ENHRY, CDR2 SYGVKD. The CDR3 protein is CAIRWGPNEKLFF. DNA for the CDR3: TGTGCCATCCGATGGGGCCCTAATGAAAAACTGTTTTTT.

J is TRBJ1-5 and V is TRBV6-1; no definite D call. The CDR3 consists of 13 residues. CDR1 is MNHNS, CDR2 SASEGT, per germline. Trimming stripped 2 bases from V and 7 bases from J, with 9 bases between. The CDR3 DNA reads TGTGCCAGCAGTGAAAGGGAGACCCAGCCCCAGCATTTT. Its protein is CASSERETQPQHF.

V is TRBV10-3 and J is TRBJ2-7; 7 bases fit TRBD1. V lost 6 bases, J lost 5 bases, and 4 bases stayed unmatched. Germline V CDR1 and CDR2: ENHRY, SYGVKD. CDR3 length: 12 amino acids. The CDR3 is CAIRRGQNEQYF. CDR3 sequence (DNA): TGTGCCATCAGGAGGGGGCAGAACGAGCAGTACTTC.

The chain couples TRBV20-1 to TRBJ1-2; weak D call: TRBD1 (6 bases). Germline CDR1 and CDR2: DFQATT and SNEGSKA (reference sequence). The CDR3 is 11 amino acids. The CDR3 DNA reads TGCGCCCCCCGGGGGCGCTATGGCTACACCTTC. Residues: CAPRGRYGYTF.